This entry lists 14 T cell receptor beta chains sequenced from one sample in a study of blood T cell repertoires in COVID-19. Some clones are missing from TCRdb's copy, which holds only in-frame ones; the method was immunoSEQ multiplex PCR. The repertoire holds approximately 270,000 clones, with around 86% as singletons. Sequences were obtained from PBMCs or T cells enriched from blood (not recorded which). These receptor sequences come from a man in his forties who had recovered from COVID-19.

The gene calls are TRBV5-4 and TRBJ1-3; 7 nucleotides align to TRBD1. The germline CDR1 and CDR2 sequences are SGHNT and YYREEE (reference sequence). V shed 3 bases, J shed 0 bases, and the junction held 6 bases outside the gene matches. The CDR3 runs to 16 residues. This chain's CDR3 is CASSWQPGGSGNTIYF. In nucleotides, the CDR3 is TGTGCCAGCAGCTGGCAGCCAGGGGGCTCTGGAAACACCATATATTTT.

The J gene is TRBJ2-7, the V gene TRBV7-9; D is ambiguous. Germline V gene data show CDR1 as SEHNR and CDR2 as FQNEAQ (reference sequence). This CDR3 comprises 14 residues. With 2 bases removed from V and 5 bases from J, the gap between germline ends came to 13 bases. As DNA, the CDR3 is TGTGCCAGCAGCTTAAGGAGAAACTCGAACGAGCAGTACTTC. Translating it yields CASSLRRNSNEQYF.

This chain joins TRBV2 and TRBJ2-7, with TRBD1 as a possible D gene (7 bases). Per the germline V gene, CDR1 is SNHLY and CDR2 is FYNNEI. Trimming stripped 4 bases from V and 4 bases from J, with 14 bases between. CDR3 length equals 14 residues. The CDR3 DNA reads TGTGCCAGCAGTGTGGAGGGGGCGAAGTACGAGCAGTACTTC. It codes for CASSVEGAKYEQYF.

This chain joins TRBV2 and TRBJ1-1, with 7 bases lining up with TRBD1. CDR3 length: 18 amino acids. The V gene end was trimmed by 8 bases and the J gene end by 0 bases; junction bases not matched to a gene: 18. Germline V gives CDR1 SNHLY, CDR2 FYNNEI. As DNA, the CDR3 is TGTGCCAGCTCCTTCTCAGGGGGGCAGGGGGTCATGAACACTGAAGCTTTCTTT. This translates into CASSFSGGQGVMNTEAFF.

CDR3 protein: CASSIRFPSSGRMNTGELFF. The CDR3 DNA is TGTGCCAGTAGTATCCGTTTCCCCTCTAGCGGGAGGATGAACACCGGGGAGCTGTTTTTT. The chain links TRBV19 to TRBJ2-2; TRBD2 agrees at 11 bases. The trim removed 3 bases at V and 1 base at J, leaving 13 bases unmatched. Germline CDR1 reads LNHDA; CDR2 reads SQIVND (reference sequence). The CDR3 sequence is 20 residues long.

V usage is TRBV14 and J usage is TRBJ1-1; tentative D call: TRBD1 (6 bases). Germline lookup yields CDR1 SGHDN and CDR2 FVKESK. V gave up 5 bases and J gave up 0 bases, with 7 bases separating them. This CDR3 region has 13 residues. Here the CDR3 DNA reads TGTGCCAGCAGCGGACAGATGAACACTGAAGCTTTCTTT. Its protein is CASSGQMNTEAFF. Full variable domain (remainder filled in from reference TRBV14 and TRBJ1-1): EAGVTQFPSHSVIEKGQTVTLRCDPISGHDNLYWYRRVMGKEIKFLLHFVKESKQDESGMPNNRFLAERTGGTYSTLKVQPAELEDSGVYFCASSGQMNTEAFFGQGTRLTVV.

This sequence joins TRBV11-2 and TRBJ2-3; tentative D call: TRBD2 (5 bases). Trimming took off 3 bases at V and 7 bases at J, with 5 bases between the two ends. CDR1 is SGHAT, CDR2 FQNNGV, per germline. This CDR3 region has 11 residues. The DNA of the CDR3 is TGTGCCAGCAGCTTCGGGAATACGCAGTATTTT. It codes for CASSFGNTQYF.

V is TRBV12-3 or TRBV12-4 and J is TRBJ1-2, with TRBD1 identical over 7 bases. CDR3 length: 13 residues. V lost 5 bases and J lost 3; bases outside the gene matches: 3. CDR3 amino acids: CASSRDSDYGYTF. CDR3 nucleotide sequence: TGTGCCAGCAGTCGGGACAGCGACTATGGCTACACCTTC.

This chain links TRBV11-2 with TRBJ1-2; 7 bases line up with TRBD1. The J segment lost 3 bases and the V segment lost 1 base, leaving 5 bases of the junction unmatched. Germline V CDR1 and CDR2: SGHAT, FQNNGV. This CDR3 region has 15 residues. As DNA, the CDR3 is TGTGCCAGCAGCTTAGGACAGGGTAGTGACTATGGCTACACCTTC. It translates to CASSLGQGSDYGYTF.

V and J are TRBV19 and TRBJ2-7; unclear D gene. Germline V CDR1 and CDR2: LNHDA, SQIVND (reference sequence). V was cut by 5 bases and J by 0 bases, with 14 bases left in between. The CDR3 sequence is 15 residues long. The CDR3 spells CASSAAGFYSYEQYF. Here the CDR3 DNA reads TGTGCCAGTAGTGCGGCTGGCTTTTACTCCTACGAGCAGTACTTC.

There are a few counts of this clone. The chain uses TRBV13 and TRBJ2-7; D is perhaps TRBD1 (6 bases). The CDR3 spans 15 residues. Per the germline V gene, CDR1 is PRHDT and CDR2 is FYEKMQ (reference sequence). Between the trimmed V and J ends, which lost 5 bases and 1 base, there was a span of 15 bases. The CDR3 region has the DNA TGTGCCAGCAGCCCTGGACAGAGGATTTCCTACGAGCAGTACTTC. It specifies CASSPGQRISYEQYF.

Many counts were recorded for this clone. The chain combines TRBV27 with TRBJ1-1, with TRBD1 matching over 9 bases. The CDR3 has 14 residues. Per germline, CDR1 MNHEY and CDR2 SMNVEV (reference sequence). Trimming took 6 bases from V and 0 from J; bases not matched to a gene: 2. This CDR3 reads CASRGQGLNTEAFF. CDR3 nucleotide sequence: TGTGCCAGCAGGGGACAGGGATTGAACACTGAAGCTTTCTTT.

This clone was detected once. J is TRBJ2-1 and V is TRBV5-1; 7 nucleotides match TRBD1. In germline, CDR1 is SGHRS, CDR2 YFSETQ. V lost 3 bases and J lost 8; bases outside the gene matches: 2. The CDR3 loop spans 12 amino acids. DNA of the CDR3: TGCGCCAGCAGCTCAGGACAGGATGAGCAGTTCTTC. Translation: CASSSGQDEQFF.

V and J are TRBV30 and TRBJ2-4; D unclear. The CDR3 has 12 residues. V lost 2 bases and J lost 2, with 4 bases in between. Germline CDR1 is GTSNPN and CDR2 is SVGIG (reference sequence). CDR3 amino acids: CAWSPTKNIQYF. The CDR3 DNA sequence: TGTGCCTGGAGTCCCACCAAAAACATTCAGTACTTC. The variable domain in full, with the rest retrieved from reference TRBV30 and TRBJ2-4, is SQTIHQWPATLVQPVGSPLSLECTVEGTSNPNLYWYRQAAGRGLQLLFYSVGIGQISSEVPQNLSASRPQDRQFILSSKKLLLSDSGFYLCAWSPTKNIQYFGAGTRLSVL.